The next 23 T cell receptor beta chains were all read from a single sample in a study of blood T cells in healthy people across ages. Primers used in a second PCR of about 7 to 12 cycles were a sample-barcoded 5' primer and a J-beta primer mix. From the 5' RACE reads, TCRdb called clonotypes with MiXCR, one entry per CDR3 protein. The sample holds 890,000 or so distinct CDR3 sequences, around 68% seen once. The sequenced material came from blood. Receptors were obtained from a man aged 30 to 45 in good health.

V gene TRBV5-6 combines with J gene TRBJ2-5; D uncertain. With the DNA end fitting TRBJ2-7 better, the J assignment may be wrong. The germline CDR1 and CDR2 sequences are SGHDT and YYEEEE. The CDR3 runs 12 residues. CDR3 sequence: CASSEDVYEQYF. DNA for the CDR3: TGTGCCAGCAGCGAGGACGTGTACGAGCAGTACTTC.

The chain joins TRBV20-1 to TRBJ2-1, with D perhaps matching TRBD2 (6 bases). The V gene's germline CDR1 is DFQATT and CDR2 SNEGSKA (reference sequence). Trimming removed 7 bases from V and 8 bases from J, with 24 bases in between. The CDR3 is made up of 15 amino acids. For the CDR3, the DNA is TGCAGTGTACCCTTAGCGGACCTACCGGGGGATGAGCAGTTCTTC. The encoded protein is CSVPLADLPGDEQFF.

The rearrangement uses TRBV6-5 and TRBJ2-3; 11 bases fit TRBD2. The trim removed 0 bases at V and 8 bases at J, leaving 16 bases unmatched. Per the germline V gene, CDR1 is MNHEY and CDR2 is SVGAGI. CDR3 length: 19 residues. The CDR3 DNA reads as TGTGCCAGCAGTTACTCGAGATACAGCCTAGCGGGGGGAACGGTTACGCAGTATTTT. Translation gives CASSYSRYSLAGGTVTQYF.

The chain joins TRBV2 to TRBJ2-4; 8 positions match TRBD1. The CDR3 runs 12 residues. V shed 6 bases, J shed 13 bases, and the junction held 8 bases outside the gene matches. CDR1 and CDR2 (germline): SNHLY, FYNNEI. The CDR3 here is CASSAGTGYQYF. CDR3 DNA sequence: TGTGCCAGCAGCGCCGGGACAGGTTACCAGTACTTC.

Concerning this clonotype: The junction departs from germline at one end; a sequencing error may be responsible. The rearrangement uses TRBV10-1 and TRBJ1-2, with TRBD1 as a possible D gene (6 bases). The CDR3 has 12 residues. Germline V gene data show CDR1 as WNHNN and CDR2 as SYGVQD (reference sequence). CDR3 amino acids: CANSTGSHGYTF. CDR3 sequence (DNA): TGCGCCAACAGTACAGGGTCCCATGGCTACACCTTC.

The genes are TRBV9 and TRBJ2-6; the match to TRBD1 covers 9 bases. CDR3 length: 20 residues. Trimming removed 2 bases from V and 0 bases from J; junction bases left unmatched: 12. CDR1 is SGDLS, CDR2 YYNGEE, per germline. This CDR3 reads CASSVPGQGGFSSGANVLTF. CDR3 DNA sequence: TGTGCCAGCAGCGTCCCGGGACAGGGTGGGTTTAGCTCTGGGGCCAACGTCCTGACTTTC.

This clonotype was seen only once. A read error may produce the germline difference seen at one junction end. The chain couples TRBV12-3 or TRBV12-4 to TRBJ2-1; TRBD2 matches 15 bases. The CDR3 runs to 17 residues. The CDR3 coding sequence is TGTGCCAGCAGCTTAGGACTAGCGGGGGGGGCAGGGAATGAGCAGTTCTTC. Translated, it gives CASSLGLAGGAGNEQFF.

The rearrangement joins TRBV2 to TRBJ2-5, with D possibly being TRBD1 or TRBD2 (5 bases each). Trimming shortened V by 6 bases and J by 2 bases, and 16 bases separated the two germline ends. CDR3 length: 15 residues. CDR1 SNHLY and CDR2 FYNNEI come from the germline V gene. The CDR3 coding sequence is TGTGCCAGCAGCGAGGGGCAAACGGGGCAAGAGACCCAGTACTTC. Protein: CASSEGQTGQETQYF.

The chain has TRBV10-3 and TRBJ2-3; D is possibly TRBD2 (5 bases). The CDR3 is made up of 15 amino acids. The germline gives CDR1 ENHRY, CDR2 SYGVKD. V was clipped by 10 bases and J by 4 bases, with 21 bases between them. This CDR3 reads CATQDSSSSPDTQYF. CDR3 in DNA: TGTGCCACCCAGGACTCCAGTTCGAGTCCAGATACGCAGTATTTT.

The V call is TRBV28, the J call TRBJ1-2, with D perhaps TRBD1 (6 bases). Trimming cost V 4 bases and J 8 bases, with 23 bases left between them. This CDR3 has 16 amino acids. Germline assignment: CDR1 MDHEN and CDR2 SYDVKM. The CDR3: CASSSGRTVIYYGYTF. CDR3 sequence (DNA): TGTGCCAGCAGTTCGGGTCGGACAGTTATCTATTACGGCTACACCTTC.

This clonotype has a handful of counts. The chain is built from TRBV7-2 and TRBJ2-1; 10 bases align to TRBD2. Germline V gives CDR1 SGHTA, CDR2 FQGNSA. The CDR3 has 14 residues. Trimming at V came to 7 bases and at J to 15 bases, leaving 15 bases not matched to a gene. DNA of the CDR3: TGTGCCAGCACCGCTCAAATGAGCGGGGGGGTGCCGTTCTTC. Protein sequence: CASTAQMSGGVPFF.

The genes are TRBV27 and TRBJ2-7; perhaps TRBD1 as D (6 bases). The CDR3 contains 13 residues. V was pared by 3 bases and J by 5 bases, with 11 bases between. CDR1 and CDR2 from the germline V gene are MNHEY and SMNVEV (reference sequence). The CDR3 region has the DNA TGTGCCAGCAGTTTTTCGGACAGCCACGAGCAGTACTTC. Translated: CASSFSDSHEQYF.

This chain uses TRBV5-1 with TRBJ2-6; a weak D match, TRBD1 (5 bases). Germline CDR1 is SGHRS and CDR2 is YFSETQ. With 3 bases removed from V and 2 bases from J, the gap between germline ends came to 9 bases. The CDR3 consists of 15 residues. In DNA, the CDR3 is TGCGCCAGCAGCTCCCGACAGCCTGGGGCCAACGTCCTGACTTTC. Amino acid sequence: CASSSRQPGANVLTF. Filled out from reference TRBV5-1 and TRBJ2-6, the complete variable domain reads KAGVTQTPRYLIKTRGQQVTLSCSPISGHRSVSWYQQTPGQGLQFLFEYFSETQRNKGNFPGRFSGRQFSNSRSEMNVSTLELGDSALYLCASSSRQPGANVLTFGAGSRLTVL.

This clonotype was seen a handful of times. CDR3 bases: TGCAGCGTTGATCCGGCGGGGGGGCCCGGAGATACGCAGTATTTT. Its protein product is CSVDPAGGPGDTQYF. This chain connects TRBV29-1 to TRBJ2-3; 9 bases are shared with TRBD2. V shed 3 bases, J shed 5 bases, and the junction held 9 bases outside the gene matches. CDR1 SQVTM and CDR2 ANQGSEA come from the germline V gene. This CDR3 has 15 residues.

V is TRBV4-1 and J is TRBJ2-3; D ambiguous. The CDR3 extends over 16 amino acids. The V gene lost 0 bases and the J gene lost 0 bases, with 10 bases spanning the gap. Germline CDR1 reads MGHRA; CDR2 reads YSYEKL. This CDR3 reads CASSQDLYGSTDTQYF. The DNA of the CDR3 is TGCGCCAGCAGCCAAGATCTTTATGGGAGCACAGATACGCAGTATTTT.

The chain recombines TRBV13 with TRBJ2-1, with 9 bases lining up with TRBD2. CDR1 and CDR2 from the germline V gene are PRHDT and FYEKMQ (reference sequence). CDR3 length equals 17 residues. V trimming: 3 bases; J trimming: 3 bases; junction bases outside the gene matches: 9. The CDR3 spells CASSLLIAGALYNEQFF. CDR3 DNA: TGTGCCAGCAGCTTGTTGATAGCGGGGGCGCTCTACAATGAGCAGTTCTTC.

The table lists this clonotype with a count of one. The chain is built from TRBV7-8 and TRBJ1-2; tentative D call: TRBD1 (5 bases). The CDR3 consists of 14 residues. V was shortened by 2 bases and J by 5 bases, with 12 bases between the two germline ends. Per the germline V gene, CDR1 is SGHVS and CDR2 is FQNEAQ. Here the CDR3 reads CASSLLGPSYGYTF. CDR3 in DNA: TGTGCCAGCAGCTTACTGGGGCCTTCTTATGGCTACACCTTC.

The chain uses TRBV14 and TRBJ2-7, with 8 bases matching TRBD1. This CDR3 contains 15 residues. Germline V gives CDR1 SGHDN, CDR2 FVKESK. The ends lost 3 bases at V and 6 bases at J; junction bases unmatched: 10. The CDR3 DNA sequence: TGTGCCAGCAGCCAGGGGAGGACAGGGCTAAGCGAGCAGTACTTC. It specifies CASSQGRTGLSEQYF.

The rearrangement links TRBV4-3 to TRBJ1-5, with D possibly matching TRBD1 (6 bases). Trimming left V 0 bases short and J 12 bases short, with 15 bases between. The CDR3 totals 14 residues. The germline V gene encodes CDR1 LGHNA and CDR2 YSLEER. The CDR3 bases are TGCGCCAGCAGCCAAGATCCGCGGGAGGGGGACCAGCATTTT. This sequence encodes CASSQDPREGDQHF.

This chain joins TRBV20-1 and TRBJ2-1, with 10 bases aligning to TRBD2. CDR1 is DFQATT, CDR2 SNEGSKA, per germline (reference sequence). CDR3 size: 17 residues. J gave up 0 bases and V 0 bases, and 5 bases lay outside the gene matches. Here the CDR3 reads CSARDGSSGSSYNEQFF. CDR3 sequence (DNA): TGCAGTGCTAGAGATGGGTCTAGCGGGAGCTCCTACAATGAGCAGTTCTTC.

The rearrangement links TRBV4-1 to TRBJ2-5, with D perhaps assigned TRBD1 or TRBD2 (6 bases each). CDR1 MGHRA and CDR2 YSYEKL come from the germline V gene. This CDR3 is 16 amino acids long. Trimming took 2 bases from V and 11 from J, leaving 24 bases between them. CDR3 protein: CASSQRRGSEINEQYF. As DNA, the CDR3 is TGCGCCAGCAGCCAAAGGAGGGGGTCCGAGATTAATGAGCAGTACTTC.

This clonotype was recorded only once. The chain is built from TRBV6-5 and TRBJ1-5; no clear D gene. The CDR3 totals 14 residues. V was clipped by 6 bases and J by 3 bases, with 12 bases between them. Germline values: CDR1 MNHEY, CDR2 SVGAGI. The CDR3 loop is CASRPGRVNQPQHF. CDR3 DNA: TGTGCCAGCAGACCCGGACGGGTCAATCAGCCCCAGCATTTT.

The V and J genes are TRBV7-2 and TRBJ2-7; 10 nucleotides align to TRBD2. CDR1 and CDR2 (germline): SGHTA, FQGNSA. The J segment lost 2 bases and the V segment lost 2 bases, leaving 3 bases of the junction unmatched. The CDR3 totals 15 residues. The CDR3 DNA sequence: TGTGCCAGCAGCTTAACTAGCGGGGACGCCTACGAGCAGTACTTC. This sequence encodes CASSLTSGDAYEQYF.